These 4 T cell receptor beta chains originate from one sample sequenced in a study of CXCR3-negative and CXCR3-positive naive CD8 T cells. Study observations and caveats: A higher hydrophobicity marked the TRB CDR3s of CXCR3-positive naive cells versus CXCR3-negative naive cells.

UMI-labeled 5' RACE yielded the TRB cDNA libraries. From the 5' RACE reads, TCRdb lists one entry per CDR3 protein and no DNA. The sample table includes 150,000 or so distinct CDR3 sequences. No antigens are known for them. The sequenced sample consisted of naive CXCR3+ CD8+ T cells from blood. The subset here: CD45RO-CCR7+CD27+CD95- naive CD8+ T cells expressing CXCR3 (TNR3+). These receptors were obtained from a human donor in good health. Some clones in this sample may be carry-over from other donors' samples.

This sequence joins TRBV21-1 and TRBJ2-7; TCRdb's D call, TRBD1, is unchecked because there is no DNA. TRBV21-1 is a listed pseudogene. This CDR3 contains 14 residues. The CDR3 spells CASSGGPYPYEQYF.

The V gene is TRBV4-2, the J gene TRBJ2-1; absent DNA, TCRdb's TRBD2 call cannot be checked. CDR1 and CDR2 from the germline V gene are LGHNA and YNFKEQ. This CDR3 has 13 amino acids. The CDR3 spells CASSDTSGEEQFF.

J is TRBJ2-1 and V is TRBV27. The CDR3 sequence is 15 residues long. Germline V gives CDR1 MNHEY, CDR2 SMNVEV (reference sequence). The CDR3: CASTIGGEPYNEQFF.

This chain connects TRBV11-2 to TRBJ2-7. The CDR3 contains 13 residues. CDR1 and CDR2 from the germline V gene are SGHAT and FQNNGV. CDR3 amino acids: CASTAHSEYEQYF.